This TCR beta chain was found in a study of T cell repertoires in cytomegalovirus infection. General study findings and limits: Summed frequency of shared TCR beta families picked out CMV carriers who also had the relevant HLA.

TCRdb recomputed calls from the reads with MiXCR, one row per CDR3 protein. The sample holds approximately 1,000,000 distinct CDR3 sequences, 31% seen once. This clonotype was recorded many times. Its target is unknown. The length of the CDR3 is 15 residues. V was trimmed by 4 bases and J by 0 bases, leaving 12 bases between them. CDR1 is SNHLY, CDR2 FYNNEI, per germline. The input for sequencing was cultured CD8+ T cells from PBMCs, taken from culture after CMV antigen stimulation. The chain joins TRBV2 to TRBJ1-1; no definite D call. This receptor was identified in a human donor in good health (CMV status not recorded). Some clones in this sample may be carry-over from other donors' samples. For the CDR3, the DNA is TGTGCCAGCAGTGTCCGTGGAGGGATGAACACTGAAGCTTTCTTT. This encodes CASSVRGGMNTEAFF. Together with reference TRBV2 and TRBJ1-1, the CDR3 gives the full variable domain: EPEVTQTPSHQVTQMGQEVILRCVPISNHLYFYWYRQILGQKVEFLVSFYNNEISEKSEIFDDQFSVERPDGSNFTLKIRSTKLEDSAMYFCASSVRGGMNTEAFFGQGTRLTVV.